The present TCR beta chain was sequenced within a study of OX40 agonist ivuxolimab in advanced cancers. The table came from immunoSEQ multiplex PCR; TCRdb's copy has only in-frame clones and leaves some out. The table lists around 93,000 clones, approximately 90% of them singletons, with about 1.6% in the top ten. The V and J ends lost 3 bases and 0 bases respectively, with 3 bases between them. The CDR3 totals 12 residues. The germline CDR1 and CDR2 sequences are SGDLS and YYNGEE. As concerns this clone: Other DNA sequences in this sample translate to the same CDR3.

This rearrangement joins TRBV9 to TRBJ1-1; D not resolved. Sequenced here: CD4+ or CD8+ T cells sorted from blood, sampled in a trial of the OX40 agonist ivuxolimab. The receptor comes from an adult with an advanced solid tumor such as melanoma, head and neck, liver or kidney cancer. Here the CDR3 DNA reads TGTGCCAGCAGCGCAGTGAACACTGAAGCTTTCTTT. Translated, it gives CASSAVNTEAFF.